This entry describes one T cell receptor beta chain. Its antigen is unidentified. This sample was included in a study of Ad26.COV2.S vaccination and SARS-CoV-2 variants. Study-level results: Analyses of TCR breadth and depth may have underestimated total T cell responses.

Between the trimmed V and J ends, which lost 6 bases and 0 bases, there was a span of 14 bases. From germline, CDR1 is SGHRS and CDR2 YFSETQ. This CDR3 region has 15 residues. The assay was immunoSEQ multiplex PCR, and TCRdb's table has in-frame clones only and misses some. Of 85,000 to 95,000 clones listed, about four fifths were seen once; the top ten hold approximately 15%. This chain uses TRBV5-1 with TRBJ2-3; the D gene is possibly TRBD2 (6 bases). This receptor was identified in a human donor who had recovered from COVID-19. The material was peripheral blood, obtained after recovery from COVID-19. The CDR3 loop reads CASTRDAGSTDTQYF. DNA of the CDR3: TGCGCCAGCACCCGGGACGCGGGAAGCACAGATACGCAGTATTTT.